The TCR beta chain described here comes from a study of blood T cells in healthy people across ages. Regarding the study as a whole: Higher diversity and more naive CD4+ cells were features of long-lived donors, compared to aged donors. PBMCs left unsorted prevented a conclusive naive versus antigen-experienced comparison. The unknown donor CMV status may have confounded expanded clonotype changes.

A J-beta primer mix and a sample-barcoded 5' primer were used in a second PCR of about 6 to 12 cycles. Via MiXCR, TCRdb re-called the 5' RACE reads, giving one row per CDR3 protein. The sample carries fewer than 1,000,000 distinct CDR3 sequences, around half recorded once. V was clipped by 0 bases and J by 4 bases; unmatched bases: 2. Germline CDR1 reads MNHEY; CDR2 reads SVGAGI. This CDR3 has 15 amino acids. With regard to this clonotype: What it binds is not known.

The specimen was blood. This sequence was found in a man older than 75 in good health. The rearrangement links TRBV6-5 to TRBJ2-1; 8 nucleotides align to TRBD1. The CDR3 coding sequence is TGTGCCAGCAGTTACTCGAGGACAGGGTACAATGAGCAGTTCTTC. Its translation is CASSYSRTGYNEQFF.